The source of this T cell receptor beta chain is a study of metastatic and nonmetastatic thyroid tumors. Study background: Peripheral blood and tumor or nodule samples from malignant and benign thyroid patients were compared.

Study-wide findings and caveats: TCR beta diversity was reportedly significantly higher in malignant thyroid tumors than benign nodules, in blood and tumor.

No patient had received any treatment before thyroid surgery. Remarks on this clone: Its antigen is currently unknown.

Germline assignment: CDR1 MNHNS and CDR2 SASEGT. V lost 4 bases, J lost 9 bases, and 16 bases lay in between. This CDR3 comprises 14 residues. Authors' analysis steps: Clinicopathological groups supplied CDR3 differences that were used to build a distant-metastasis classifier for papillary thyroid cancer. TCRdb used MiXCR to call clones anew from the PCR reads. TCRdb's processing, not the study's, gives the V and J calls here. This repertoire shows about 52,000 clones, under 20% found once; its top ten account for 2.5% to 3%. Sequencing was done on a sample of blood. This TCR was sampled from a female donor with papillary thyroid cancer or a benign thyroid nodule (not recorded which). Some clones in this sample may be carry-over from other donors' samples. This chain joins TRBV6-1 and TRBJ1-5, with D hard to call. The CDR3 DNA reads TGTGCCAGCAGTGCCTTAGCGGAGATCAGGCCCCAGCATTTT. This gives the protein CASSALAEIRPQHF.